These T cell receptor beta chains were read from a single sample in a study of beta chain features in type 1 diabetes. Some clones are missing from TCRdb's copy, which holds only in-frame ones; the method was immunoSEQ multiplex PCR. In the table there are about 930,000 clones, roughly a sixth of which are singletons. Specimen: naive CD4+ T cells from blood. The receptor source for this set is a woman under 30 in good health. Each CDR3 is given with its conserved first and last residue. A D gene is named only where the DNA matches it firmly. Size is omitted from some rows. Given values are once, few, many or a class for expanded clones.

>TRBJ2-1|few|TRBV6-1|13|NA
TGTGCCAGCATGGGTGGGGCCCGTGGTGAGCAGTTCTTC
CASMGGARGEQFF
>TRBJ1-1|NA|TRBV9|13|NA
TGTGCCAGCCGCCCATTCCAGGAAACTGAAGCTTTCTTT
CASRPFQETEAFF
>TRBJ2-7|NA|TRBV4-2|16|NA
TGTGCCAGCAGCCAAGGCATCACTGACGATCCCTACGAGCAGTACTTC
CASSQGITDDPYEQYF
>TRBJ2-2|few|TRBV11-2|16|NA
TGTGCCAGCAGCGTGATGAGGGGACCTAACACCGGGGAGCTGTTTTTT
CASSVMRGPNTGELFF
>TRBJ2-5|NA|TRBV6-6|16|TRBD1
TGTGCCAGCAGTTACTCGGGAGGCAGGGGGCGGGAGACCCAGTACTTC
CASSYSGGRGRETQYF
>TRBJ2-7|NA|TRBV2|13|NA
TGTGCCAGCAGAACAGGAGGCCCCTACGAGCAGTACTTC
CASRTGGPYEQYF
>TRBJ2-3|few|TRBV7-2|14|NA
TGTGCCAGCACGCTTGGGCAGGGTGCAGATACGCAGTATTTT
CASTLGQGADTQYF
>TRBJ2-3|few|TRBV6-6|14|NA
TGTGCCAGCAGCCAGGGGCCCTTCACAGATACGCAGTATTTT
CASSQGPFTDTQYF
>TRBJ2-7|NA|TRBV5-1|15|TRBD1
TGCGCCAGCAGCCCACGACAGGGGGTAGTTTACGAGCAGTACTTC
CASSPRQGVVYEQYF
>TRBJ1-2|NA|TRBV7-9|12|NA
TGTGCCAGCAGCTTAGAGGGCTATGGCTACACCTTC
CASSLEGYGYTF
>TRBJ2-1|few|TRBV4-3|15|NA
TGCGCCAGCAGCCCCAGGACGGTGGGGGACGGTGAGCAGTTCTTC
CASSPRTVGDGEQFF
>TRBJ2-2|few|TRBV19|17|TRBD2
TGTGCCAGTAGTGACCCGGGGGGACTAGCGGGAGCCGGGGAGCTGTTTTTT
CASSDPGGLAGAGELFF
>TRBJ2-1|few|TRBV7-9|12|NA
TGTGCCAGCAGCTTACTCGGAGATGAGCAGTTCTTC
CASSLLGDEQFF
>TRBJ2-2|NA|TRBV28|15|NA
TGTGCCAGCAGTCTCAATGACAGGAAGACCGGGGAGCTGTTCTTT
CASSLNDRKTGELFF
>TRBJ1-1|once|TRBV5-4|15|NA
TGTGCCAGCAGGAAACAGACGAAGCAGGGCACTGAAGCTTTCTTT
CASRKQTKQGTEAFF
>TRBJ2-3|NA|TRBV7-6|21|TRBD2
TGTGCCAGCAGCTTAGCCGCCGGGACTAGCGGGAGAGGAGTCAGGGCAGATACGCAGTATTTT
CASSLAAGTSGRGVRADTQYF
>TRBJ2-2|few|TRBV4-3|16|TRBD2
TGCGCCAGCAGCCAAGATATCGGGAGGTGGACCGGGGAGCTGTTTTTT
CASSQDIGRWTGELFF
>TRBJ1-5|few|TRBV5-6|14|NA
TGTGCCAGCAGCTTGATCGGGTCGGATCAGCCCCAGCATTTT
CASSLIGSDQPQHF